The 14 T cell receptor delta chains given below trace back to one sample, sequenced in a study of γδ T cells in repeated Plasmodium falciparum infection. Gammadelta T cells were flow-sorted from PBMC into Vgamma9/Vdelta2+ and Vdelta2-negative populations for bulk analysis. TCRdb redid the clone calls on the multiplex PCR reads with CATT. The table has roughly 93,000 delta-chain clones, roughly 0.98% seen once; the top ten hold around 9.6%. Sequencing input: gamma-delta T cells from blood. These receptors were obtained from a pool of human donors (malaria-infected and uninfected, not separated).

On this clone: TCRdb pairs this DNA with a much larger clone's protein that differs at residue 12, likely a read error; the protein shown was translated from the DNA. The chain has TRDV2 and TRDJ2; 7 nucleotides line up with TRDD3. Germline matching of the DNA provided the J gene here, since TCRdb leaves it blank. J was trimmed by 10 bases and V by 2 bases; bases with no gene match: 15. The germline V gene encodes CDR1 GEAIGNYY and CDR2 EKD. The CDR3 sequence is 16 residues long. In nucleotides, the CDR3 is TGTGCCTGTGACAAAGTGGGGATAGGAAAGGCAGTACAACTCTTCTTT. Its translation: CACDKVGIGKAVQLFF.

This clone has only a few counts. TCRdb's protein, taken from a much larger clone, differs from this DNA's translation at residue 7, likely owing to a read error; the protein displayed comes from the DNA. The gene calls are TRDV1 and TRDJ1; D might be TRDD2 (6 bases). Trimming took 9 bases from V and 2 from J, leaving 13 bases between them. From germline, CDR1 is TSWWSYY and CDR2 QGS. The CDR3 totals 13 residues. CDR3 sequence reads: CALRPSPTDKLIF. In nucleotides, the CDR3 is TGTGCTCTGCGGCCTTCCCCGACCGATAAACTCATCTTT.

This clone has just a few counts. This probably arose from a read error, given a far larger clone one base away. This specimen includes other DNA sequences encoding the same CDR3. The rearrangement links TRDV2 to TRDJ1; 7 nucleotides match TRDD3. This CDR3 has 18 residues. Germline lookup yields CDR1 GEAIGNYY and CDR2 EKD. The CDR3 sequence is CACDTRPDLGGYTDKLIF. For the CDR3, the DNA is TGCGCCTGTGACACTCGTCCGGATCTGGGGGGCTACACCGATAAACTCATCTTT.

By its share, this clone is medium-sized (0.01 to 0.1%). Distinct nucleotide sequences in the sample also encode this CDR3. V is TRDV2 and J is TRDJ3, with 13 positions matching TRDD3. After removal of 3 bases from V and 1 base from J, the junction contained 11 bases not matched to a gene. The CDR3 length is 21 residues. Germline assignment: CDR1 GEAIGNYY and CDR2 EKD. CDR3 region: CACDPILGDTGASWDTRQMFF. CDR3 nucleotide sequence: TGTGCCTGTGACCCAATACTGGGGGATACGGGAGCGTCCTGGGACACCCGACAGATGTTTTTC.

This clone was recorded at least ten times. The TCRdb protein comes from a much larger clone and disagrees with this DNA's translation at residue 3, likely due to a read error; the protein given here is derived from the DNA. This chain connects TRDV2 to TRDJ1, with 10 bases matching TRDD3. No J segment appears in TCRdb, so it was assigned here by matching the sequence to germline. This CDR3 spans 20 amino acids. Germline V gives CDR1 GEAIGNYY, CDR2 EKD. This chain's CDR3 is CARDTNFPGDTTPYTDKLIF. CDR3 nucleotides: TGTGCCCGTGACACCAATTTTCCGGGGGATACGACTCCGTACACCGATAAACTCATCTTT.

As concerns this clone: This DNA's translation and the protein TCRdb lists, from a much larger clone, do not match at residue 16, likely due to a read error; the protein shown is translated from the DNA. The CDR3 region has the DNA TGTGCCTGTGACACTGGGGGCCTGAGGGGCTCCTGGGACACCCGAAAGATGTTTTTC. Protein sequence: CACDTGGLRGSWDTRKMFF. The chain joins TRDV2 to TRDJ3; possibly TRDD3 for D (6 bases). TCRdb leaves out the J gene; it was filled in here by matching the DNA to germline. This CDR3 region has 19 residues. Germline V CDR1 and CDR2: GEAIGNYY, EKD.

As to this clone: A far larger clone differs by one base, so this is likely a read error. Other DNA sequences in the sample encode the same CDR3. The CDR3 loop is CALGIQLGDTLHPPKLIF. CDR3 bases: TGTGCTCTTGGGATCCAGCTGGGGGATACGCTTCACCCACCGAAACTCATCTTT. The gene calls are TRDV1 and TRDJ1, with 12 bases fitting TRDD3. Germline values: CDR1 TSWWSYY, CDR2 QGS. The CDR3 consists of 18 residues. Trimming at V came to 5 bases and at J to 8 bases, leaving 18 bases not matched to a gene.

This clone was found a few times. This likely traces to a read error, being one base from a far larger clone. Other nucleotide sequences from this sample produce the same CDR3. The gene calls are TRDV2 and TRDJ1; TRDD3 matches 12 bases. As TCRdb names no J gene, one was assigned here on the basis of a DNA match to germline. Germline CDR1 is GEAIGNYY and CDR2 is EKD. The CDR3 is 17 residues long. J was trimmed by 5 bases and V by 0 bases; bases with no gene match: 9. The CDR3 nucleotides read TGTGCCTGTGACACCTTAGTACTGGGGGATACCACTGATAAACTCATCTTT. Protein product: CACDTLVLGDTTDKLIF.

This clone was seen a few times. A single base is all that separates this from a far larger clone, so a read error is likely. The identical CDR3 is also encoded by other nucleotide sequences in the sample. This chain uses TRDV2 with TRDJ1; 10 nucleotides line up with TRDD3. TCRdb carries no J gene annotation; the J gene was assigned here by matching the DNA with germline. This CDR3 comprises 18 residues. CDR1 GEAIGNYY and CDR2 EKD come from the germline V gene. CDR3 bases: TGCGCCTGTGACGGGAGTACTGGGGGATCCATCCCCACCGATAAACTCATCTTT. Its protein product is CACDGSTGGSIPTDKLIF.

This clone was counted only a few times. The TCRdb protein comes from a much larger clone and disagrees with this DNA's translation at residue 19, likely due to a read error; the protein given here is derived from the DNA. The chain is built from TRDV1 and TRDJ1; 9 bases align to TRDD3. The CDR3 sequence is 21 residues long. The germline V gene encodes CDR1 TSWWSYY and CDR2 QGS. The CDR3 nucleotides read TGTGCTCTTGGGGAACGGCCCTTTTTCCCACTTTTACTGGGGGACACCGATAAACGCATCTTT. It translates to CALGERPFFPLLLGDTDKRIF.

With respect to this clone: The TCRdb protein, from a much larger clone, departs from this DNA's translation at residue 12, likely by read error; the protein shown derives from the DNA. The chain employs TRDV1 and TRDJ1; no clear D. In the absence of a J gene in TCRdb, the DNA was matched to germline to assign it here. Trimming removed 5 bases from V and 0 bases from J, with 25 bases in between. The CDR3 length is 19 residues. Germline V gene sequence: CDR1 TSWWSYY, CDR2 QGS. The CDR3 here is CALGYYYRSLLTYTDKLIF. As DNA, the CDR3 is TGTGCTCTTGGGTACTACTATCGGTCTTTGCTCACGTACACCGATAAACTCATCTTT.

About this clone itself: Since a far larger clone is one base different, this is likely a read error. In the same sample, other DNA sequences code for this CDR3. Here the CDR3 DNA reads TGTGCTCTTGGGGCACCTAGGGCTGGTTTGGGGTACACTGATAAACTCATCTTT. Amino acid sequence: CALGAPRAGLGYTDKLIF. The chain combines TRDV1 with TRDJ1, with D perhaps matching TRDD3 (5 bases). Assignment of the J gene here rests on matching the DNA to germline, because TCRdb gives none. Germline CDR1 and CDR2: TSWWSYY and QGS. This CDR3 has 18 residues.

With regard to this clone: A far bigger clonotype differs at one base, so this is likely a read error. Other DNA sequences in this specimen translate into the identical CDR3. CDR3 sequence reads: CALGGWPPIRHYTDKLIF. The CDR3, as DNA: TGTGCTCTTGGGGGTTGGCCTCCGATTAGGCACTACACCGATAAACTCATCTTT. The chain is built from TRDV1 and TRDJ1; D unresolved. No J gene is reported in TCRdb; it was inferred here by comparing the DNA with germline. Trimming pared 4 bases from V and 0 bases from J, leaving 21 bases between. The CDR3 totals 18 residues. The germline V gene has CDR1 TSWWSYY and CDR2 QGS.

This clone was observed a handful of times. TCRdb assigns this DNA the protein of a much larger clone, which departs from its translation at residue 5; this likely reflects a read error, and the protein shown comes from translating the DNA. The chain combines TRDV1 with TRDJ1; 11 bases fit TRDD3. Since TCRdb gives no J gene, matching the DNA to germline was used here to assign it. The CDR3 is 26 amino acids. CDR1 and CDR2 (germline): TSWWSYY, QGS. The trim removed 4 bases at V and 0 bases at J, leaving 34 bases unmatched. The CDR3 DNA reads TGTGCTCTTGGGGGACTAGAGGCCTACAAGGCCCGCCGTGGCTGGGGGATACTGGCGGACACCGATAAACTCATCTTT. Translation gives CALGGLEAYKARRGWGILADTDKLIF.